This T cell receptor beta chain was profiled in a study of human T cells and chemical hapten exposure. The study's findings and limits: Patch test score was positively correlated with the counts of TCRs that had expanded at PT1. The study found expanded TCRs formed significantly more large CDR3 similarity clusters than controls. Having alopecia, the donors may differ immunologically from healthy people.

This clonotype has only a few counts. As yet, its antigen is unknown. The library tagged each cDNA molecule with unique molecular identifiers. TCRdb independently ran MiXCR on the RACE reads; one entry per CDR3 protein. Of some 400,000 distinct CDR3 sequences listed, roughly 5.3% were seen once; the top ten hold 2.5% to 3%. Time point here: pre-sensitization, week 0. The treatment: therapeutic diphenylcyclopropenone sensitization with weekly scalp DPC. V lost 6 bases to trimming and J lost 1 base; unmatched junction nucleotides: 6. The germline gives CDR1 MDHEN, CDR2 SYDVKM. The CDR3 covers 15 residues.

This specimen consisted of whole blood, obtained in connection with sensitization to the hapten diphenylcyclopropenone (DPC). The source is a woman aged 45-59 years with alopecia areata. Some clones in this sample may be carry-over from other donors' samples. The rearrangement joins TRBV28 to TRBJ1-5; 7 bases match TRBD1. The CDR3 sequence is CASRTGRWSNQPQHF. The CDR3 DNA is TGTGCCAGCAGGACAGGGAGATGGAGCAATCAGCCCCAGCATTTT.